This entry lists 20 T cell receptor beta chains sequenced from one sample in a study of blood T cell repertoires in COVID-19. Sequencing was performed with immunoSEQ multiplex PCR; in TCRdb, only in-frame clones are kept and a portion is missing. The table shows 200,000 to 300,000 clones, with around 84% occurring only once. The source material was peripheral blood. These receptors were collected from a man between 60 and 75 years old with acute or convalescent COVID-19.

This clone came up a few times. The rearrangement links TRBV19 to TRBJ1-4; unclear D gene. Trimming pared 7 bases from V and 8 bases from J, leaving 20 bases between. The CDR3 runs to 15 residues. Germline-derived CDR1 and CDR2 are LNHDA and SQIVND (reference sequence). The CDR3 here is CASNPSVGRREKLFF. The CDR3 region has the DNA TGTGCCAGTAACCCCTCTGTGGGCCGAAGGGAAAAACTGTTTTTT.

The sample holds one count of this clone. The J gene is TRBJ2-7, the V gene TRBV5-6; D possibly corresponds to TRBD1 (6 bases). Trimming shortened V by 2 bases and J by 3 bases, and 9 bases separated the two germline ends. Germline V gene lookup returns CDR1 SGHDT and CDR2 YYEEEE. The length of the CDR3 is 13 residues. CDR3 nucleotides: TGTGCCAGCAGCTTTGGGACAAGCTACGAGCAGTACTTC. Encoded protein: CASSFGTSYEQYF.

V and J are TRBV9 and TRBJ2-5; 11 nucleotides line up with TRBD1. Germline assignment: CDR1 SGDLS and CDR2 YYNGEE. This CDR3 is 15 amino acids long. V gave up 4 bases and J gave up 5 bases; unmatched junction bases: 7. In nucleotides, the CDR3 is TGTGCCAGCAGCCTGACCGGGACAGGGGGGGAGACCCAGTACTTC. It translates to CASSLTGTGGETQYF. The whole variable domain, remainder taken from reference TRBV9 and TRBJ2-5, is DSGVTQTPKHLITATGQRVTLRCSPRSGDLSVYWYQQSLDQGLQFLIQYYNGEERAKGNILERFSAQQFPDLHSELNLSSLELGDSALYFCASSLTGTGGETQYFGPGTRLLVL.

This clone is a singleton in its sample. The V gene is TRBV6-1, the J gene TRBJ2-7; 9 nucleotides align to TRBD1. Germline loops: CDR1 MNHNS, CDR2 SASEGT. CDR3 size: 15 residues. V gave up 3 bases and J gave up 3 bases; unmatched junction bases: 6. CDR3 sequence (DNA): TGTGCCAGCAGTGATTCCGGGACAGGGCACTACGAGCAGTACTTC. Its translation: CASSDSGTGHYEQYF.

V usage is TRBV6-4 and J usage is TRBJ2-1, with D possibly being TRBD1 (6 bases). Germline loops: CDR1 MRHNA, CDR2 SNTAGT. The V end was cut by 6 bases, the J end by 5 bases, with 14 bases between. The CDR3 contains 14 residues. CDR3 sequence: CASSSGQPDNEQFF. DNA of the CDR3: TGTGCCAGCAGCTCAGGACAGCCCGACAATGAGCAGTTCTTC.

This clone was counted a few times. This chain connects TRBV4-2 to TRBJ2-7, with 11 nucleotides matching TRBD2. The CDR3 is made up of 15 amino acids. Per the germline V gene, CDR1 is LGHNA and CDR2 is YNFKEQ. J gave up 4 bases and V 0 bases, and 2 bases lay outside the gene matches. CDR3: CASSQETSGGYEQYF. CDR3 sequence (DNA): TGTGCCAGCAGCCAAGAAACTAGCGGGGGTTACGAGCAGTACTTC.

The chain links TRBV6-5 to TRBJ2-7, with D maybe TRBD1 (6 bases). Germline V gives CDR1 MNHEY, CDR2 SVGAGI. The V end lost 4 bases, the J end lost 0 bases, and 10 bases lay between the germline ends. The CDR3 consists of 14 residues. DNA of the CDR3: TGTGCCAGCAGTTTGGCAGGGGCCTCCTACGAGCAGTACTTC. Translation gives CASSLAGASYEQYF.

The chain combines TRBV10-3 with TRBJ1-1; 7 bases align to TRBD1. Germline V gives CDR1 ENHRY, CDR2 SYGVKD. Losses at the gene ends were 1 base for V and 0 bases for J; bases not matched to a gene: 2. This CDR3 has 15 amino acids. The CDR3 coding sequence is TGTGCCATCAGTGAGTGGGACAGAATGAACACTGAAGCTTTCTTT. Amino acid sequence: CAISEWDRMNTEAFF.

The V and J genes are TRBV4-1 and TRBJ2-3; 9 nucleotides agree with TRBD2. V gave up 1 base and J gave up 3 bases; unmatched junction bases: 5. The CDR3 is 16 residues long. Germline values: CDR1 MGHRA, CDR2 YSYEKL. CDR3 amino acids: CASSQVISGGTDTQYF. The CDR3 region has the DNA TGCGCCAGCAGCCAAGTCATTAGCGGGGGAACAGATACGCAGTATTTT.

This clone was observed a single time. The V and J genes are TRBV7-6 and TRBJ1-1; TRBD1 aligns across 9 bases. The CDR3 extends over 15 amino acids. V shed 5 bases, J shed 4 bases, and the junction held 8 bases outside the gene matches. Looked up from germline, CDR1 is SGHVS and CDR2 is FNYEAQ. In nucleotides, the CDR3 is TGTGCCAGCAGCGCCCCCGGGACAGGGTTCACTGAAGCTTTCTTT. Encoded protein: CASSAPGTGFTEAFF.

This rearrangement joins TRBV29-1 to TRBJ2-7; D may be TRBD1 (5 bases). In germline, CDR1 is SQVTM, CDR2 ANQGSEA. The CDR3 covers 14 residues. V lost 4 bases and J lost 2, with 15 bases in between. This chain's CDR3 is CSVVGRVGAYEQYF. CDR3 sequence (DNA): TGCAGCGTTGTCGGCAGGGTAGGGGCCTACGAGCAGTACTTC.

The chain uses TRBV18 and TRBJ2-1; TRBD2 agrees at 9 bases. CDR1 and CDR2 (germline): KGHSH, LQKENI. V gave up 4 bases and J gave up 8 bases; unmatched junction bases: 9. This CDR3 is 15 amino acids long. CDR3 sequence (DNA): TGTGCCAGCTCACTTCCGGGACTAGCTCGAGATGAGCAGTTCTTC. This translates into CASSLPGLARDEQFF.

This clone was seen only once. CDR3: CASSGGSLAGAGELFF. CDR3 in DNA: TGTGCCAGCAGTGGGGGGTCGCTAGCGGGAGCCGGGGAGCTGTTTTTT. This chain connects TRBV9 to TRBJ2-2; 10 positions agree with TRBD2. Germline V lookup: CDR1 SGDLS, CDR2 YYNGEE. The J segment lost 6 bases and the V segment lost 5 bases, leaving 10 bases of the junction unmatched. The CDR3 runs to 16 residues.

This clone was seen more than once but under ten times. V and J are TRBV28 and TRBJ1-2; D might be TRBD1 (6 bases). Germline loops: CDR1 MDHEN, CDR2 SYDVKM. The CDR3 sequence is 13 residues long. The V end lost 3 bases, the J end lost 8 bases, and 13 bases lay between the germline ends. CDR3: CASSLNWGRGYTF. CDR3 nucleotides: TGTGCCAGCAGTTTGAACTGGGGGCGAGGCTACACCTTC.

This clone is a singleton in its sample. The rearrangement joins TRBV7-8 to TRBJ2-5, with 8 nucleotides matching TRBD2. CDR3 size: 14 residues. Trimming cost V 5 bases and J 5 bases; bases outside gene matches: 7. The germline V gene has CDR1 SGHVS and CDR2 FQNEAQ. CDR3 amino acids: CASSRAGVPETQYF. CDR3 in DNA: TGTGCCAGCAGCCGAGCGGGAGTCCCCGAGACCCAGTACTTC.

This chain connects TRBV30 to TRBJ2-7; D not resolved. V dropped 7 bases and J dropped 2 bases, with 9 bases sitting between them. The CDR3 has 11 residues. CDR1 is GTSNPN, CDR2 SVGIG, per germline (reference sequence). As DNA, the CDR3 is TGTGCCTATGACACGGCCTACGAGCAGTACTTC. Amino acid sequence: CAYDTAYEQYF.

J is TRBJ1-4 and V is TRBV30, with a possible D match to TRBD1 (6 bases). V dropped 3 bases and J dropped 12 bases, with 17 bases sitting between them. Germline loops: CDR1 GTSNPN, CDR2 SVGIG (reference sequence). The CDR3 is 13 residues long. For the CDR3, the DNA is TGTGCCTGGAGGGACAGCCCCCGGCGAGAACTGTTTTTT. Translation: CAWRDSPRRELFF.

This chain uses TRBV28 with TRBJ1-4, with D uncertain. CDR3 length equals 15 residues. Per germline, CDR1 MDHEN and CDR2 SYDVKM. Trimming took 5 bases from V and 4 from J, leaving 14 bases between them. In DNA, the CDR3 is TGTGCCAGCAGTCCTCCCGGGATCTATAATGAAAAACTGTTTTTT. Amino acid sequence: CASSPPGIYNEKLFF.

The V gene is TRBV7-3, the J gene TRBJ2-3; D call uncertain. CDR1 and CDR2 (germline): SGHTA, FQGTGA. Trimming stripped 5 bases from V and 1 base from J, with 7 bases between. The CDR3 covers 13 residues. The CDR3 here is CASSPYGTDTQYF. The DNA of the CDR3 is TGTGCCAGCAGCCCCTACGGCACAGATACGCAGTATTTT.

This CDR3 reads CASSEDRFSGYTF. Written as DNA, the CDR3 is TGTGCCAGCAGCGAGGACAGATTCTCCGGCTACACCTTC. The rearrangement joins TRBV9 to TRBJ1-2, with a tentative D call TRBD1 (6 bases). With 3 bases removed from V and 8 bases from J, the gap between germline ends came to 14 bases. The CDR3 loop spans 13 amino acids. The germline V gene has CDR1 SGDLS and CDR2 YYNGEE.